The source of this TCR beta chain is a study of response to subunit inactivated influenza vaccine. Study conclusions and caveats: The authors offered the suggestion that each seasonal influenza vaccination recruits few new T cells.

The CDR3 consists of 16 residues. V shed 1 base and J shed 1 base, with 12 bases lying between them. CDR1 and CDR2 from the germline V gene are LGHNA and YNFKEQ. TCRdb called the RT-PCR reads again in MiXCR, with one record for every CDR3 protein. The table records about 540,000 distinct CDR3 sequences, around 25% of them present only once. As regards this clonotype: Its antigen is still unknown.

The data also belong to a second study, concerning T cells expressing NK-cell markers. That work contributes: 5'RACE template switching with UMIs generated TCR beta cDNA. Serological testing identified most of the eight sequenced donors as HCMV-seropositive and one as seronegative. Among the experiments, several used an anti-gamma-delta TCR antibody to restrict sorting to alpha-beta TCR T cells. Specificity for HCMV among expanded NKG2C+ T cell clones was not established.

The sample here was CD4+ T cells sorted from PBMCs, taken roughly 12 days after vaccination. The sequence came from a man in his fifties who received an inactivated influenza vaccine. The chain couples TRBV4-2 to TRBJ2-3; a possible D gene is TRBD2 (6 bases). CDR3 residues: CASSQALGGGTDTQYF. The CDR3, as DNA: TGTGCCAGCAGCCAAGCTTTGGGGGGAGGCACAGATACGCAGTATTTT.